The present T cell receptor beta chain was sequenced within a study of T-cell memory formation after mild COVID-19. Study as a whole: Most TCR clusters belonged to a single donor.

In regard to this clonotype: Its antigen is as yet unknown.

Each CDR3 protein is one row after TCRdb ran MiXCR on the 5' RACE reads. The table has about 130,000 distinct CDR3 sequences, around 6.3% seen once. Germline-derived CDR1 and CDR2 are MNHEY and SVGEGT. With 0 bases removed from V and 2 bases from J, the gap between germline ends came to 11 bases. The CDR3 contains 15 residues. Findings of the study overall: Contracting clones localized mainly to CM and EM when CD4+ and mainly to EMRA when CD8+.

The chain recombines TRBV6-2 or TRBV6-3 with TRBJ2-7, with D maybe TRBD1 (6 bases). The material sequenced was PBMCs or a T cell subset sorted from them (not recorded which). The TCR originated in an adult woman who had mild COVID-19 (a few samples of this study predate the infection). Cell type and time point are not known. The CDR3: CASSYSSWTAYEQYF. Here the CDR3 DNA reads TGTGCCAGCAGTTACTCGTCGTGGACAGCCTACGAGCAGTACTTC.